Listed below are T cell receptor beta chains from one sample, sequenced in a study of identical twins. TCRdb reprocessed the 5' RACE reads via MiXCR and lists one record per CDR3 protein. The sample shows a few hundred thousand distinct CDR3 sequences, approximately 17% of them seen only once. Specimen: naive T cells sorted from blood. Receptors were obtained from a man aged 45-65 years in good health. The conserved cysteine and the conserved F or W are not part of the CDR3 here.

TRBJ2-1,TRBV6-2/TRBV6-3,ASSYETGHEQF
TRBJ2-1,TRBV2,ASNREPYNEQF
TRBJ2-1,TRBV14,ASSQAWTSGRPSYNEQF
TRBJ2-2,TRBV28,ASSSPFSGNRDTGELF
TRBJ1-2,TRBV18,ASSAQGRNYGYT
TRBJ2-2,TRBV6-2/TRBV6-3,ASTGTGAAGELF
TRBJ2-2,TRBV4-2,ASSSRRGTGELF
TRBJ2-7,TRBV5-6,ASSLGPRAGYEQY
TRBJ1-5,TRBV12-3/TRBV12-4,ASSLWSQGTQPQH
TRBJ1-5,TRBV7-9,ASSSGQGRHQPQH
TRBJ2-1,TRBV6-1,ASSTRQGAFYNEQF
TRBJ2-1,TRBV20-1,SARDQDGTAVNEQF
TRBJ1-1,TRBV6-1,ASSDMNTEAF
TRBJ2-4,TRBV7-9,ASSARSMIQY
TRBJ2-1,TRBV7-9,ASSPLVRGRNEQF
TRBJ2-1,TRBV11-2,ASSLALSGDNEQF
TRBJ2-1,TRBV5-1,ASSLRDGLLAGGWNEQF
TRBJ2-7,TRBV12-3/TRBV12-4,ASRRLAGNYEQY
TRBJ2-1,TRBV29-1,SVEDLGTGRNEQF
TRBJ2-5,TRBV12-3/TRBV12-4,ASSHLRRGLQETQY